These 5 T cell receptor beta chains were all obtained from the same sample, sequenced in a study of blood T cell repertoires in COVID-19. Sequencing was performed with immunoSEQ multiplex PCR; in TCRdb, only in-frame clones are kept and a portion is missing. The sample has 150,000 or so clones, 84% seen once. The sample taken for sequencing was PBMCs or T cells enriched from blood (not recorded which). The receptors derive from a woman in her forties or fifties who had recovered from COVID-19.

The gene calls are TRBV25-1 and TRBJ2-1, with D possibly matching TRBD1 (6 bases). This CDR3 has 14 residues. The V gene's germline CDR1 is MGHDK and CDR2 SYGVNS. V lost 8 bases, J lost 1 base, and 12 bases lay in between. CDR3 protein: CASRDTSSYNEQFF. The CDR3 nucleotides read TGTGCCAGCCGGGACACTAGTTCCTACAATGAGCAGTTCTTC.

The CDR3 DNA reads TGTGCCAGCAGTGCAGACAGCCCGGTCGGGTATGGCTACACCTTC. It specifies CASSADSPVGYGYTF. The chain uses TRBV2 and TRBJ1-2; D possibly corresponds to TRBD1 (5 bases). With 4 bases removed from V and 5 bases from J, the gap between germline ends came to 17 bases. This CDR3 has 15 amino acids. The V gene's germline CDR1 is SNHLY and CDR2 FYNNEI.

This chain uses TRBV3-1 (or the pseudogene TRBV3-2) with TRBJ1-2; 9 nucleotides line up with TRBD1. V dropped 4 bases and J dropped 2; count of bases not matched to a gene: 8. Looked up from germline, CDR1 is LGHDT and CDR2 is YNNKEL (reference sequence). The CDR3 covers 16 residues. CDR3 DNA: TGTGCCAGCAGCCCGGGGACAGGGATCGGGAACTATGGCTACACCTTC. It specifies CASSPGTGIGNYGYTF.

The genes are TRBV5-1 and TRBJ2-3, with a tentative D call TRBD1 (7 bases). The CDR3 totals 17 residues. V was clipped by 0 bases and J by 0 bases, with 14 bases between them. The germline gives CDR1 SGHRS, CDR2 YFSETQ. CDR3: CASSLGWRGPSTDTQYF. Here the CDR3 DNA reads TGCGCCAGCAGCTTGGGTTGGAGGGGGCCAAGCACAGATACGCAGTATTTT.

This chain uses TRBV16 with TRBJ1-6; 7 nucleotides line up with TRBD1. The CDR3 is made up of 16 amino acids. The V gene's germline CDR1 is KGHSY and CDR2 FQNENV. The ends lost 8 bases at V and 0 bases at J; junction bases unmatched: 7. This CDR3 reads CASVGQLSSYNSPLHF. The CDR3 bases are TGTGCCAGCGTGGGACAGTTAAGCTCCTATAATTCACCCCTCCACTTT.